These T cell receptor beta chains were read from a single sample in a study of T cell clones after liver transplantation. Clones were sequenced by immunoSEQ multiplex PCR, and TCRdb holds only the in-frame ones, with some missing. The top ten clones hold roughly 50% of a sample with 9,200 or so clones, about 72% of them seen once. The starting material was CD8+ T cells from blood, obtained at the 22-month timepoint. The origin of the receptors is a human patient who received a liver transplant. Among the T cells, some may be from the graft donor. The CDR3 runs from the conserved cysteine through the conserved F or W. D genes are given only for firm matches. Only some rows state a clone size, as once, few, many or a class for expanded clones.

v_call,j_call,clone_size,d_call,cdr3_aa,cdr3_nt
TRBV4-2,TRBJ2-1,few,NA,CASSQGGTSYNEQFF,TGTGCCAGCAGCCAAGGGGGGACCTCCTACAATGAGCAGTTCTTC
TRBV29-1,TRBJ2-2,once,NA,CSVEAANTGELFF,TGCAGCGTTGAAGCGGCGAACACCGGGGAGCTGTTTTTT
TRBV5-1,TRBJ2-4,NA,TRBD1,CASSPDRRNIQYF,TGCGCCAGCAGCCCGGACAGGAGGAACATTCAGTACTTC
TRBV27,TRBJ1-5,NA,NA,CASSLLYGGQPQHF,TGTGCCAGCAGTTTATTATACGGCGGTCAGCCCCAGCATTTT
TRBV5-4,TRBJ2-3,NA,NA,CASSLSGVGDTQYF,TGTGCCAGCAGCTTGAGTGGGGTGGGGGATACGCAGTATTTT
TRBV11-1,TRBJ2-3,NA,NA,CASSLRGVTDTQYF,TGTGCCAGCAGCTTAAGGGGGGTCACAGATACGCAGTATTTT
TRBV29-1,TRBJ1-1,NA,NA,CSAIKGEAFF,TGCAGCGCTATTAAGGGTGAAGCTTTCTTT
TRBV4-1,TRBJ2-2,NA,TRBD2,CASSQVAGGQRENTGELFF,TGCGCCAGCAGCCAAGTAGCGGGGGGGCAACGCGAGAACACCGGGGAGCTGTTTTTT
TRBV7-8,TRBJ1-6,medium-sized,NA,CASSYDPGSPLHF,TGTGCCAGCAGTTACGACCCTGGTTCACCCCTCCACTTT
TRBV4-1,TRBJ1-2,NA,NA,CASSPTPTSYGYTF,TGCGCCAGCAGCCCCACTCCGACAAGCTATGGCTACACCTTC
TRBV6-6,TRBJ2-7,NA,NA,CASTTTSSYEQYF,TGTGCCAGCACCACAACTAGCTCCTACGAGCAGTACTTC
TRBV13,TRBJ2-7,NA,NA,CASSLSINPYEQYF,TGTGCCAGCAGCTTGTCGATAAACCCCTACGAGCAGTACTTC
TRBV15,TRBJ2-5,NA,NA,CATSRDSGPGVETQYF,TGTGCCACCAGCAGAGATTCGGGGCCAGGGGTGGAGACCCAGTACTTC
TRBV28,TRBJ1-1,NA,NA,CASDGGMANTEAFF,TGTGCCAGCGACGGGGGAATGGCGAACACTGAAGCTTTCTTT
TRBV5-6,TRBJ1-5,NA,NA,CASGRRTNSNQPQHF,TGTGCCAGCGGCAGACGGACTAATAGCAATCAGCCCCAGCATTTT
TRBV7-9,TRBJ2-7,once,TRBD1,CASSAENRGEQYF,TGTGCCAGCAGCGCAGAAAACAGGGGTGAGCAGTACTTC
TRBV28,TRBJ2-2,NA,NA,CASSLSPGNTGELFF,TGTGCCAGCAGTTTATCGCCGGGGAACACCGGGGAGCTGTTTTTT
TRBV30,TRBJ1-2,NA,NA,CAWSIGGADGYTF,TGTGCCTGGAGTATTGGAGGGGCGGATGGCTACACCTTC
TRBV19,TRBJ1-6,NA,NA,CASSIKRQSSYNSPLHF,TGTGCCAGTAGTATCAAGAGACAGAGCTCCTATAATTCACCCCTCCACTTT
TRBV11-2,TRBJ1-1,NA,NA,CASSFSHTMNTEAFF,TGTGCCAGCAGCTTCAGTCATACAATGAACACTGAAGCTTTCTTT
TRBV10-3,TRBJ1-6,NA,TRBD1,CAISEGTGGKGSPLHF,TGTGCCATCAGTGAGGGAACAGGGGGCAAAGGTTCACCCCTCCACTTT
TRBV6-6,TRBJ2-3,NA,NA,CASTPGAVTDTQYF,TGTGCCAGCACCCCCGGGGCTGTCACAGATACGCAGTATTTT
TRBV6-5,TRBJ2-1,NA,NA,CASSPRQTEQFF,TGTGCCAGCAGTCCTCGACAGACCGAGCAGTTCTTC
TRBV6-5,TRBJ2-1,NA,NA,CASSRDGTYNEQFF,TGTGCCAGCAGTCGGGACGGAACCTACAATGAGCAGTTCTTC
TRBV4-1,TRBJ2-3,NA,TRBD2,CASSITSGGGADTQYF,TGCGCCAGCAGTATAACTAGCGGGGGAGGGGCAGATACGCAGTATTTT
TRBV11-1,TRBJ2-5,NA,NA,CASSSDREVEETQYF,TGTGCCAGCAGTTCCGACAGGGAGGTTGAAGAGACCCAGTACTTC
TRBV9,TRBJ2-3,large,TRBD1,CASSDGGMTGGPSTDTQYF,TGTGCCAGCAGCGACGGGGGGATGACAGGGGGACCTAGCACAGATACGCAGTATTTT